This TCR beta chain was sequenced during a study of T cell responses to AZD1222 COVID-19 vaccine. Study-wide findings and caveats: Donors, mostly white British, included more females; clonal diversity was possibly underestimated. Seropositive status at baseline applied to only 6 or 7 AZD1222 recipients. Among spike-specific TCRs, nearly half reportedly target unmutated variant regions. No day 14 peak samples; only post-peak repertoires were characterized.

Remarks on this clone: As yet, its antigen is unknown.

Sequenced by immunoSEQ multiplex PCR; TCRdb stores in-frame clones only, minus some. This sample has some 150,000 clones, with around 91% found just once. This CDR3 has 13 amino acids. Looked up from germline, CDR1 is MDHEN and CDR2 is SYDVKM. The V and J ends lost 4 bases and 1 base respectively, with 7 bases between them. Sequenced material: peripheral blood, taken on day 0 of AZD1222 vaccination. The V call is TRBV28, the J call TRBJ1-1; a possible D gene is TRBD1 (6 bases). This TCR came from an adult in good health. CDR3 nucleotide sequence: TGTGCCAGCAGTTCGACAGGGAACACTGAAGCTTTCTTT. Protein product: CASSSTGNTEAFF.